A single sample gave rise to the 13 T cell receptor beta chains below, sequenced in a study of T cells in Graves' hyperthyroidism and ophthalmopathy. Authors of the study amplified TCR beta CDR3 regions from RNA transcripts. Primed by the HTBI set, a first-round RT-PCR was run on the TCR CDR3. MiXCR was run by TCRdb on the multiplex PCR reads, yielding one entry per CDR3 protein. The data contain about 720,000 distinct CDR3 sequences, approximately 19% of them seen just once; the ten biggest clones take up around 15%. Sequenced: blood. All receptors derive from a woman aged 50 to 60 with Graves' hyperthyroidism that later progressed to Graves' ophthalmopathy.

As for this clonotype: A much larger clone lies one base from this, so it may be a read error. V usage is TRBV18 and J usage is TRBJ2-5, with D possibly TRBD2 on 5 matching bases. Germline V gives CDR1 KGHSH, CDR2 LQKENI. There are 14 residues in the CDR3. Here the CDR3 DNA reads TGTGCCGGCTCACCAATCGGACTCCAAGAGACCCAGTACTTC. Protein product: CAGSPIGLQETQYF.

This clonotype was observed at least ten times. The chain carries TRBV11-2 and TRBJ2-5; TRBD2 aligns across 9 bases. The J segment lost 2 bases and the V segment lost 0 bases, leaving 13 bases of the junction unmatched. This CDR3 is built from 19 residues. CDR1 SGHAT and CDR2 FQNNGV come from the germline V gene. CDR3 amino acids: CASSLDRSGGGAKQETQYF. The CDR3 DNA sequence: TGTGCCAGCAGCTTAGATCGTTCGGGCGGGGGGGCGAAACAAGAGACCCAGTACTTC.

The rearrangement links TRBV18 to TRBJ1-5; TRBD1 aligns across 10 bases. V was clipped by 5 bases and J by 5 bases; unmatched bases: 15. Per germline, CDR1 KGHSH and CDR2 LQKENI. The CDR3 runs to 18 residues. In DNA, the CDR3 is TGTGCCAGCTCATCGACCGGGACAGGGGTATTAAGGGATCAGCCCCAGCATTTT. This gives the protein CASSSTGTGVLRDQPQHF. The entire variable domain, with the rest obtained from reference TRBV18 and TRBJ1-5, is as follows: NAGVMQNPRHLVRRRGQEARLRCSPMKGHSHVYWYRQLPEEGLKFMVYLQKENIIDESGMPKERFSAEFPKEGPSILRIQQVVRGDSAAYFCASSSTGTGVLRDQPQHFGDGTRLSIL.

The chain recombines TRBV5-1 with TRBJ2-7; D is undetermined. This CDR3 is 16 amino acids long. Trimming stripped 1 base from V and 1 base from J, with 15 bases between. Germline loops: CDR1 SGHRS, CDR2 YFSETQ. The CDR3: CASSLLLDPDSYEQYF. In DNA form, the CDR3 reads TGCGCCAGCAGCTTGCTTCTGGATCCCGATTCCTACGAGCAGTACTTC.

This clonotype was seen a handful of times. The chain links TRBV5-6 to TRBJ2-7; maybe TRBD1 (7 bases). Deletions cut 3 bases from V and 0 bases from J, with 13 bases between. Germline V gives CDR1 SGHDT, CDR2 YYEEEE. This CDR3 is 15 amino acids long. The CDR3 DNA reads as TGTGCCAGCAGCTACAACAGGGGACTCTCCTACGAGCAGTACTTC. This codes for CASSYNRGLSYEQYF.

The V and J genes are TRBV10-3 and TRBJ2-4; D is possibly TRBD2 (6 bases). This CDR3 has 14 amino acids. CDR1 ENHRY and CDR2 SYGVKD come from the germline V gene. Trimming took 4 bases from V and 2 from J, leaving 9 bases between them. CDR3 bases: TGTGCCATCAGTGTGGGAGGTACCAAAAACATTCAGTACTTC. It translates to CAISVGGTKNIQYF.

This clonotype was found a few times. A much more abundant neighbour one base away suggests this may be a read error. The rearrangement joins TRBV20-1 to TRBJ2-5; D may match TRBD1 or TRBD2 (6 bases each). V shed 5 bases and J shed 1 base, with 14 bases lying between them. The CDR3 loop spans 14 amino acids. Germline V gene data show CDR1 as DFQATT and CDR2 as SNEGSKA (reference sequence). This CDR3 reads CSAVRRGRQETQYF. The CDR3 region has the DNA TGCAGTGCTGTTCGACGGGGGCGCCAAGAGACCCAGTACTTC.

The chain couples TRBV7-8 to TRBJ2-2; D might be TRBD2 (6 bases). There are 15 residues in the CDR3. Germline V gene data show CDR1 as SGHVS and CDR2 as FQNEAQ. The V end was cut by 5 bases, the J end by 1 base, with 11 bases between. The CDR3 protein is CASSRRGRNTGELFF. CDR3 coding DNA: TGTGCCAGCAGCAGGAGGGGTAGGAACACCGGGGAGCTGTTTTTT.

The chain links TRBV29-1 to TRBJ1-2; D is unresolved. The CDR3 spans 12 residues. The V end lost 4 bases, the J end lost 6 bases, and 12 bases lay between the germline ends. Germline-derived CDR1 and CDR2 are SQVTM and ANQGSEA. CDR3 DNA: TGCAGCGTTGCACGGGGTGAGAATGGCTACACCTTC. This encodes CSVARGENGYTF. The full variable domain, completed using reference TRBV29-1 and TRBJ1-2, is SAVISQKPSRDICQRGTSLTIQCQVDSQVTMMFWYRQQPGQSLTLIATANQGSEATYESGFVIDKFPISRPNLTFSTLTVSNMSPEDSSIYLCSVARGENGYTFGSGTRLTVV.

The chain links TRBV2 to TRBJ1-4; D is ambiguous. The ends were cut back, 7 bases at V and 7 bases at J, with 16 bases in the middle. The CDR3 runs to 14 residues. Per the germline V gene, CDR1 is SNHLY and CDR2 is FYNNEI. The CDR3 coding sequence is TGTGCCAGCATACTAAGGGTCGTAGGTGAAAAACTGTTTTTT. Translation: CASILRVVGEKLFF.

This clonotype came up a few times. The CDR3 reads CASSYSVGSEQFF. DNA of the CDR3: TGTGCCAGCAGTTACTCGGTTGGTAGTGAGCAGTTCTTC. V gene TRBV6-5 combines with J gene TRBJ2-1, with unresolved D. There are 13 residues in the CDR3. Looked up from germline, CDR1 is MNHEY and CDR2 is SVGAGI. Trimming stripped 0 bases from V and 9 bases from J, with 9 bases between.

The rearrangement links TRBV19 to TRBJ2-5, with TRBD2 matching over 11 bases. The CDR3 is made up of 14 amino acids. Per germline, CDR1 LNHDA and CDR2 SQIVND (reference sequence). With 3 bases clipped from V and 12 bases from J, the junction kept 9 bases outside the gene matches. In DNA, the CDR3 is TGTGCCAGTAGTATGACTAGCGGGGCTCCTGATAAGTACTTC. Amino acid sequence: CASSMTSGAPDKYF.

The chain joins TRBV25-1 to TRBJ2-5, with D perhaps assigned TRBD1 or TRBD2 (6 bases each). Trimming took 7 bases from V and 2 from J, leaving 17 bases between them. This CDR3 has 15 residues. CDR1 is MGHDK and CDR2 is SYGVNS in the germline V gene. For the CDR3, the DNA is TGTGCCAGCACTTCTCCGGGGGCCGTTCAAGAGACCCAGTACTTC. Its protein product is CASTSPGAVQETQYF.